This section outlines one T cell receptor (beta chain) sequence together with its context. Its antigen is unknown. One junction end does not reproduce the germline sequence, and a read error may be involved. Clones were sequenced by immunoSEQ multiplex PCR, and TCRdb holds only the in-frame ones, with some missing. The table has 57,000 or so clones, about 96% seen once. Germline CDR1 and CDR2: SSHAT and FNYEAQ (reference sequence). This CDR3 has 14 amino acids. This specimen belongs to a study of cytomegalovirus exposure and HLA in healthy donors. Study-wide results and limits: Most TCR sequences proved rare, with some public TCRs found in many donors. Cytomegalovirus-associated status was assigned to fewer than 200 TCR beta chains. CMV antigen specificity of three CMV-associated chains was confirmed in vitro.

The material sequenced was PBMCs. The sequence came from a man aged 18 to 30 in good health and CMV-seronegative. The chain joins TRBV7-7 to TRBJ1-4; 8 bases are shared with TRBD1. The CDR3, as DNA: TGTGCTAGCAGCTCGACAGGGGAGCCTGAAAAACTGTTTTTT. Residues: CASSSTGEPEKLFF.